The 25 T cell receptor beta chains in this list originate from one sample, sequenced in a study of T cell responses to AZD1222 COVID-19 vaccine. The repertoire was sequenced with immunoSEQ multiplex PCR; TCRdb's copy has only in-frame clones and lacks some. Of about 97,000 clones listed, about 89% are singletons. Sample: peripheral blood, taken on day 0 of AZD1222 vaccination. Source of these receptors: an adult in good health.

A single count supports this clone. The chain is built from TRBV28 and TRBJ1-1; D is unclear. Germline assignment: CDR1 MDHEN and CDR2 SYDVKM. With 3 bases removed from V and 0 bases from J, the gap between germline ends came to 8 bases. The CDR3 is 14 residues long. DNA of the CDR3: TGTGCCAGCAGTTTGAGGATTATGAACACTGAAGCTTTCTTT. It specifies CASSLRIMNTEAFF.

The V call is TRBV30, the J call TRBJ1-5, with a tentative D call TRBD1 (5 bases). V gave up 5 bases and J gave up 4 bases, with 12 bases separating them. The CDR3 consists of 13 residues. CDR1 and CDR2 from the germline V gene are GTSNPN and SVGIG (reference sequence). The DNA for the CDR3 is TGTGCCTGGGCCGGGACCGAGAATCAGCCCCAGCATTTT. This gives the protein CAWAGTENQPQHF.

This rearrangement joins TRBV30 to TRBJ2-4, with D tentatively TRBD1 (5 bases). This CDR3 has 15 amino acids. Germline V gene lookup returns CDR1 GTSNPN and CDR2 SVGIG (reference sequence). The ends were cut back, 1 base at V and 9 bases at J, with 19 bases in the middle. The CDR3 loop reads CAWSGSGALQFIQYF. CDR3 DNA sequence: TGTGCCTGGAGTGGCAGTGGGGCCTTACAATTCATTCAGTACTTC.

The chain carries TRBV19 and TRBJ1-5; possibly TRBD1 for D (6 bases). Germline V gives CDR1 LNHDA, CDR2 SQIVND (reference sequence). This CDR3 has 15 amino acids. Trimming left V 2 bases short and J 5 bases short, with 13 bases between. The CDR3 is CASSITGSLDQPQHF. CDR3 nucleotides: TGTGCCAGTAGTATAACAGGGTCATTGGATCAGCCCCAGCATTTT.

This sequence joins TRBV12-5 and TRBJ1-2; 7 positions match TRBD1. From germline, CDR1 is LGHNT and CDR2 FRNRAP. The CDR3 consists of 13 residues. The J segment lost 4 bases and the V segment lost 1 base, leaving 0 bases of the junction unmatched. In DNA form, the CDR3 reads TGTGCTAGTGGTTTGGGACAGGGCTATGGCTACACCTTC. Residues: CASGLGQGYGYTF.

The rearrangement links TRBV19 to TRBJ2-3; perhaps TRBD1 as D (5 bases). From germline, CDR1 is LNHDA and CDR2 SQIVND (reference sequence). V gave up 5 bases and J gave up 4 bases, with 13 bases separating them. The CDR3 covers 14 residues. CDR3: CASSLGVVPDTQYF. The CDR3, as DNA: TGTGCCAGTAGTCTAGGGGTTGTACCAGATACGCAGTATTTT. The full variable domain, in which reference TRBV19 and TRBJ2-3 provide the parts outside the CDR3, is DGGITQSPKYLFRKEGQNVTLSCEQNLNHDAMYWYRQDPGQGLRLIYYSQIVNDFQKGDIAEGYSVSREKKESFPLTVTSAQKNPTAFYLCASSLGVVPDTQYFGPGTRLTVL.

As DNA, the CDR3 is TGTGCCAGCTCAAGGACAGGGGTGGGCTACGAGCAGTACTTC. Protein sequence: CASSRTGVGYEQYF. The V and J genes are TRBV18 and TRBJ2-7, with 9 bases aligning to TRBD1. Germline V gene data show CDR1 as KGHSH and CDR2 as LQKENI. CDR3 size: 14 residues. V shed 5 bases, J shed 3 bases, and the junction held 5 bases outside the gene matches.

This chain connects TRBV19 to TRBJ1-2; 8 bases line up with TRBD1. The CDR3 covers 17 residues. Trimming cost V 5 bases and J 0 bases; bases outside gene matches: 11. Looked up from germline, CDR1 is LNHDA and CDR2 is SQIVND (reference sequence). DNA for the CDR3: TGTGCCAGTAGTCCTGGGACAGGCGCATCGTCTAACTATGGCTACACCTTC. This codes for CASSPGTGASSNYGYTF.

The chain is built from TRBV14 and TRBJ1-4; a weak D match, TRBD1 (5 bases). Trimming took 0 bases from V and 4 from J, leaving 12 bases between them. Per the germline V gene, CDR1 is SGHDN and CDR2 is FVKESK. The CDR3 has 16 residues. CDR3 sequence (DNA): TGTGCCAGCAGCCAAGATAGAGGGGTTGTTAATGAAAAACTGTTTTTT. This gives the protein CASSQDRGVVNEKLFF.

The gene calls are TRBV6-6 and TRBJ1-6; tentatively, D is TRBD1 (5 bases). The ends were cut back, 5 bases at V and 14 bases at J, with 19 bases in the middle. The germline V gene encodes CDR1 MNHNY and CDR2 SVGAGI (reference sequence). The CDR3 has 14 residues. The CDR3 protein is CASSDRDSRSTLHF. CDR3 coding DNA: TGTGCCAGCAGTGATAGGGACTCCCGGTCTACCCTCCACTTT.

The genes are TRBV25-1 and TRBJ2-7, with TRBD1 as a possible D gene (5 bases). The CDR3 totals 12 residues. Germline loops: CDR1 MGHDK, CDR2 SYGVNS. Trimming removed 5 bases from V and 7 bases from J, with 12 bases in between. CDR3 nucleotides: TGTGCCAGCAGTCAGGGTGTCGGAGAGCAGTACTTC. Its translation: CASSQGVGEQYF.

The chain couples TRBV18 to TRBJ1-6; 10 positions agree with TRBD1. V lost 2 bases and J lost 8; bases outside the gene matches: 3. The germline V gene encodes CDR1 KGHSH and CDR2 LQKENI. The CDR3 has 15 residues. The CDR3 reads CASSPRQGADSPLHF. The CDR3 region has the DNA TGTGCCAGCTCACCAAGACAGGGGGCGGATTCACCCCTCCACTTT.

The genes are TRBV6-5 and TRBJ2-7; TRBD2 is a possible D gene (6 bases). Trimming left V 0 bases short and J 3 bases short, with 12 bases between. Germline CDR1 MNHEY, CDR2 SVGAGI. This CDR3 is 15 amino acids long. The chain's CDR3 is CASSYSGGWDYEQYF. The CDR3 DNA sequence: TGTGCCAGCAGTTACTCGGGGGGATGGGACTACGAGCAGTACTTC.

The chain carries TRBV7-9 and TRBJ2-5, with 11 bases lining up with TRBD1. This CDR3 contains 15 residues. V lost 3 bases, J lost 5 bases, and 5 bases stayed unmatched. CDR1 and CDR2 (germline): SEHNR, FQNEAQ (reference sequence). In DNA form, the CDR3 reads TGTGCCAGCAGCTTGGGACAGGGGGTTTGGGAGACCCAGTACTTC. Its protein is CASSLGQGVWETQYF.

This chain connects TRBV2 to TRBJ2-3; 12 bases are a match to TRBD2. V gave up 7 bases and J gave up 6 bases; unmatched junction bases: 8. This CDR3 is built from 15 residues. The germline V gene has CDR1 SNHLY and CDR2 FYNNEI. The CDR3 reads CASNLLAGGSDTQYF. Here the CDR3 DNA reads TGTGCCAGCAACCTACTAGCGGGAGGCTCGGATACGCAGTATTTT.

The rearrangement uses TRBV27 and TRBJ2-7; tentative D call: TRBD2 (6 bases). Germline V lookup: CDR1 MNHEY, CDR2 SMNVEV (reference sequence). The CDR3 is 14 amino acids. V dropped 4 bases and J dropped 1 base, with 11 bases sitting between them. CDR3 sequence reads: CASSSLGGSYEQYF. The CDR3 DNA sequence: TGTGCCAGCAGTTCCCTCGGGGGTTCCTACGAGCAGTACTTC.

The chain couples TRBV18 to TRBJ2-5; D is unresolved. Deletions cut 6 bases from V and 1 base from J, with 12 bases between. CDR3 size: 14 residues. The germline V gene encodes CDR1 KGHSH and CDR2 LQKENI. This CDR3 is CASSLGGAQETQYF. In nucleotides, the CDR3 is TGTGCCAGCTCCCTTGGCGGCGCCCAAGAGACCCAGTACTTC.

The chain has TRBV3-1 (or the pseudogene TRBV3-2) and TRBJ1-1, with D possibly matching TRBD1 (5 bases). Germline V gene sequence: CDR1 LGHDT, CDR2 YNNKEL (reference sequence). The ends were cut back, 0 bases at V and 5 bases at J, with 10 bases in the middle. This CDR3 comprises 14 residues. The CDR3 sequence is CASSQEGESTEAFF. The DNA of the CDR3 is TGTGCCAGCAGCCAAGAGGGGGAGAGTACTGAAGCTTTCTTT.

This clone showed up just once. V is TRBV11-3 and J is TRBJ1-6, with 7 bases aligning to TRBD1. Germline CDR1 and CDR2: SGHNT and YENEEA. The CDR3 loop spans 13 amino acids. V was pared by 5 bases and J by 9 bases, with 4 bases of the junction left unmatched. The CDR3 nucleotides read TGTGCCAGCAGCCGGGACAGTTCTTCACCCCTCCACTTT. Protein sequence: CASSRDSSSPLHF.

The rearrangement uses TRBV23-1 and TRBJ1-3; perhaps TRBD1 as D (5 bases). TRBV23-1 is sorted into the ORF group, with uncertain function. The CDR3 extends over 15 amino acids. The V end was cut by 0 bases, the J end by 5 bases, with 11 bases between. Here the CDR3 DNA reads TGCGCCAGCAGTCAATCCAACGGGACCCGAAACACCATATATTTT. This gives the protein CASSQSNGTRNTIYF.

V and J are TRBV6-2 or TRBV6-3 and TRBJ1-5; D possibly corresponds to TRBD1 (5 bases). Trimming removed 3 bases from V and 6 bases from J, with 15 bases in between. Germline values: CDR1 MNHEY, CDR2 SVGEGT. The CDR3 length is 15 residues. The CDR3 loop is CASSYIPGLGQPQHF. The CDR3 coding sequence is TGTGCCAGCAGTTATATCCCAGGGTTGGGTCAGCCCCAGCATTTT.

This clone was seen a few times. The V and J genes are TRBV28 and TRBJ1-4, with D perhaps matching TRBD1 (5 bases). Per germline, CDR1 MDHEN and CDR2 SYDVKM. V gave up 1 base and J gave up 12 bases, with 12 bases separating them. The CDR3 length is 13 residues. The CDR3 nucleotides read TGTGCCAGCAGTTTATTCCCCGGGACTCAACTGTTTTTT. As protein: CASSLFPGTQLFF.

The chain has TRBV6-2 or TRBV6-3 and TRBJ1-5; 7 positions agree with TRBD1. In germline, CDR1 is MNHEY, CDR2 SVGEGT. V lost 0 bases, J lost 7 bases, and 6 bases stayed unmatched. This CDR3 is built from 15 residues. CDR3 sequence reads: CASSYSRQGRQPQHF. CDR3 in DNA: TGTGCCAGCAGTTACTCGAGACAGGGTAGACAGCCCCAGCATTTT.

This chain links TRBV5-1 with TRBJ2-1; D not resolved. CDR3 length: 12 amino acids. V lost 4 bases and J 13 bases, leaving 15 bases between the germline ends. The germline gives CDR1 SGHRS, CDR2 YFSETQ. The CDR3 region is CASSQDLLEQFF. DNA for the CDR3: TGCGCCAGCAGCCAGGACCTTTTGGAACAGTTCTTC.

The chain uses TRBV24-1 and TRBJ1-2, with 9 bases identical to TRBD1. This CDR3 has 13 residues. CDR1 and CDR2 (germline): KGHDR, SFDVKD. V shed 4 bases, J shed 6 bases, and the junction held 2 bases outside the gene matches. CDR3 residues: CATSDRTGDGYTF. The DNA for the CDR3 is TGTGCCACCAGTGACCGGACAGGGGATGGCTACACCTTC.